This T cell receptor (beta chain) stems from a study of CD8+ T cells in alopecia areata. Study conclusions and caveats: Resident alphabeta T cells of normal skin are also sequenced in scalp samples.

The CDR3 contains 13 residues. The V and J ends lost 1 base and 6 bases respectively, with 12 bases between them. The germline gives CDR1 SQVTM, CDR2 ANQGSEA. cDNA prepared by RNA extraction and subsequent reverse transcription served as the template for sequencing. Repertoires were generated with immunoSEQ multiplex PCR, while TCRdb's copy carries only in-frame clones and drops some. This sample has about 280,000 clones, with more than 45% found just once. The treatment here: oral pan-JAK inhibitor, 5-10 mg twice daily. To note about this clone: Its antigen remains unidentified.

The V gene is TRBV29-1, the J gene TRBJ1-1; no definite D call. The receptor's source is a human donor with alopecia areata. Here the sequenced sample was CD4+ T cells sorted from blood, taken at week 24, from a patient treated with tofacitinib. The CDR3 protein is CSVEGTRLPEAFF. For the CDR3, the DNA is TGCAGCGTTGAAGGGACGCGCCTCCCTGAAGCTTTCTTT.